The T cell receptor beta chain under discussion was sequenced for a study of blood T cell repertoires in COVID-19. Background on the study: Researchers got acute and convalescent COVID-19 samples from the United States, Italy and Spain. PBMCs, B-cell-depleted T cells, or T cells provided the cDNA or gDNA that made up the material.

In the original workflow: Nucleated cell counts were estimated from reference gene primer amplification. The data were produced by immunoSEQ multiplex PCR, yet TCRdb's version contains in-frame clones alone and is incomplete. The V and J calls and clone size were taken over from that table, and D and trimming were inferred from the DNA. Of some 150,000 clones in the sample, approximately 80% were seen once. Trimming left V 0 bases short and J 4 bases short, with 20 bases between. Per germline, CDR1 SGHTS and CDR2 YDEGEE. The CDR3 spans 17 residues. The age range of participants was about 18 to 90 years, with residence in about two dozen US areas.

The V and J genes are TRBV5-8 and TRBJ2-7; tentatively, D is TRBD2 (5 bases). The receptor comes from a man aged 50 to 59 who had recovered from COVID-19. The specimen was PBMCs or T cells enriched from blood (not recorded which). CDR3 nucleotides: TGTGCCAGCAGCTTGGGGGTTGGGTTACCCTCGGGATACGAGCAGTACTTC. It is translated as CASSLGVGLPSGYEQYF. Combining the CDR3 with reference TRBV5-8 and TRBJ2-7 gives the whole variable domain EAGVTQSPTHLIKTRGQQATLRCSPISGHTSVYWYQQALGLGLQFLLWYDEGEERNRGNFPPRFSGRQFPNYSSELNVNALELEDSALYLCASSLGVGLPSGYEQYFGPGTRLTVT.